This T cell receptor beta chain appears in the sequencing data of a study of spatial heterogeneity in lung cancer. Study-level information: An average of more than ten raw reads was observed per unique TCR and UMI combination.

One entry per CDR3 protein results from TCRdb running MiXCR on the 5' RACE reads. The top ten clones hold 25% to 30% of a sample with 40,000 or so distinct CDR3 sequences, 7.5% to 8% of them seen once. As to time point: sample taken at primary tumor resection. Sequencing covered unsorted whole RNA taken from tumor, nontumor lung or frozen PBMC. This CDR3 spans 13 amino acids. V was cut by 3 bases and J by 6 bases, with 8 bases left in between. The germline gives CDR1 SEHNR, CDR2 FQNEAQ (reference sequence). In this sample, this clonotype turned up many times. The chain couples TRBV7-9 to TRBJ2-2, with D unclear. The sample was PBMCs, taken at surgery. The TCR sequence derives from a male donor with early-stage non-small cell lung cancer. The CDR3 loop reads CASSFIGAGELFF. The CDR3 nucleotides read TGTGCCAGCAGCTTTATTGGGGCCGGGGAGCTGTTTTTT.